These 15 T cell receptor beta chains came from one sample sequenced in a study of T-cell memory formation after mild COVID-19. TCRdb reprocessed the 5' RACE reads with MiXCR, giving one entry per CDR3 protein. The repertoire holds about 410,000 distinct CDR3 sequences, with more than 15% as singletons. Sequenced: PBMCs or a T cell subset sorted from them (not recorded which). These receptors all stem from a man aged 18 to 30 who had mild COVID-19 (a few samples of this study predate the infection). Cell type and time point are not known.

This clonotype has a handful of counts. The chain carries TRBV7-2 and TRBJ1-2; possibly TRBD1 for D (5 bases). In germline, CDR1 is SGHTA, CDR2 FQGNSA. The ends were cut back, 5 bases at V and 4 bases at J, with 20 bases in the middle. The CDR3 runs 16 residues. The CDR3 nucleotides are TGTGCCAGCAGCCCTAGGGCGCGGGACCCTCCCTATGGCTACACCTTC. Translated: CASSPRARDPPYGYTF.

This chain joins TRBV3-1 and TRBJ1-1; a weak D match, TRBD1 (5 bases). Trimming removed 4 bases from V and 4 bases from J, with 13 bases in between. Germline lookup yields CDR1 LGHDT and CDR2 YNNKEL (reference sequence). The CDR3 runs 14 residues. CDR3 DNA sequence: TGTGCCAGCAGCCTAAAGCATGGGGCCACTGAAGCTTTCTTT. Its protein is CASSLKHGATEAFF.

The CDR3 here is CASSYTGTSGPRTYNEQFF. The CDR3 nucleotides read TGCGCCAGCAGCTATACCGGGACTAGCGGCCCCCGTACCTACAATGAGCAGTTCTTC. This chain connects TRBV5-1 to TRBJ2-1, with 11 bases that match TRBD2. The CDR3 is made up of 19 amino acids. V lost 3 bases to trimming and J lost 2 bases; unmatched junction nucleotides: 13. CDR1 is SGHRS and CDR2 is YFSETQ in the germline V gene.

This clonotype was recorded only once. The chain joins TRBV7-9 to TRBJ1-3, with 7 nucleotides matching TRBD1. CDR1 and CDR2 (germline): SEHNR, FQNEAQ (reference sequence). The V gene end was trimmed by 5 bases and the J gene end by 0 bases; junction bases not matched to a gene: 7. The CDR3 has 16 residues. CDR3 residues: CASSQQGPGSGNTIYF. CDR3 nucleotides: TGTGCCAGCAGCCAACAGGGGCCGGGCTCTGGAAACACCATATATTTT.

Only a few counts were recorded for this clonotype. The V gene is TRBV5-1, the J gene TRBJ2-2; no reliable D call. Germline loops: CDR1 SGHRS, CDR2 YFSETQ. This CDR3 region has 13 residues. The germline V and J ends were trimmed by 4 bases and 4 bases, with 8 bases remaining between them. CDR3 sequence (DNA): TGCGCCAGCAGCATCTTAACCACCGGGGAGCTGTTTTTT. It yields the protein CASSILTTGELFF.

This clonotype was detected a few times. CDR3 nucleotide sequence: TGCGCCAGCAGCCCGTCGGGTACTACAACTAATGAAAAACTGTTTTTT. Translated: CASSPSGTTTNEKLFF. This chain connects TRBV5-1 to TRBJ1-4; D is uncertain. Germline V gives CDR1 SGHRS, CDR2 YFSETQ. V was cut by 4 bases and J by 0 bases, with 13 bases left in between. This CDR3 is built from 16 residues.

V usage is TRBV30 and J usage is TRBJ2-5; D not resolved. V was shortened by 3 bases and J by 5 bases, with 10 bases between the two germline ends. The germline CDR1 and CDR2 sequences are GTSNPN and SVGIG (reference sequence). The length of the CDR3 is 12 residues. The CDR3 DNA reads as TGTGCCTGGAGCGCGGCTGGGGAGACCCAGTACTTC. Translating it yields CAWSAAGETQYF.

This chain connects TRBV9 to TRBJ2-5; D possibly corresponds to TRBD1 (6 bases). The CDR3 spans 15 residues. Germline V lookup: CDR1 SGDLS, CDR2 YYNGEE. V was shortened by 0 bases and J by 4 bases, with 13 bases between the two germline ends. In DNA form, the CDR3 reads TGTGCCAGCAGCGTAGGTTTGGGGGCTCGAGAGACCCAGTACTTC. It yields the protein CASSVGLGARETQYF.

This clonotype was counted between two and nine times. The chain has TRBV7-9 and TRBJ2-4; D might be TRBD1 (6 bases). The V and J ends lost 5 bases and 0 bases respectively, with 14 bases between them. CDR3 length: 16 residues. Germline lookup yields CDR1 SEHNR and CDR2 FQNEAQ (reference sequence). The CDR3 nucleotides read TGTGCCAGCAGCCCAGGGACACCTCTAGCCAAAAACATTCAGTACTTC. Translation gives CASSPGTPLAKNIQYF.

This clonotype was picked up a small number of times. The chain is built from TRBV19 and TRBJ2-7; 7 nucleotides align to TRBD2. CDR1 and CDR2 (germline): LNHDA, SQIVND (reference sequence). This CDR3 has 14 amino acids. The V gene end was trimmed by 7 bases and the J gene end by 1 base; junction bases not matched to a gene: 7. Here the CDR3 DNA reads TGTGCCAGTAAATCCTACGGGGGGTCCTACGAGCAGTACTTC. It yields the protein CASKSYGGSYEQYF.

V gene TRBV25-1 combines with J gene TRBJ2-2; the D gene is possibly TRBD2 (5 bases). Trimming removed 3 bases at V and 1 base at J, with 12 bases between. CDR3 length: 16 amino acids. Germline V gives CDR1 MGHDK, CDR2 SYGVNS. The CDR3 here is CASSEGDWMNTGELFF. CDR3 bases: TGTGCCAGCAGTGAGGGAGATTGGATGAACACCGGGGAGCTGTTTTTT.

This clonotype was detected a few times. The chain joins TRBV5-6 to TRBJ2-1; D not certain. Germline values: CDR1 SGHDT, CDR2 YYEEEE. The V end lost 4 bases, the J end lost 6 bases, and 11 bases lay between the germline ends. CDR3 length equals 13 residues. The DNA of the CDR3 is TGTGCCAGCAGCCCCGAGGCGGCCAATGAGCAGTTCTTC. Its protein product is CASSPEAANEQFF.

This clonotype was counted only a few times. The gene calls are TRBV7-9 and TRBJ1-1; D not resolved. CDR1 is SEHNR and CDR2 is FQNEAQ in the germline V gene (reference sequence). V lost 4 bases, J lost 5 bases, and 14 bases lay in between. This CDR3 is 14 amino acids long. The CDR3 DNA sequence: TGTGCCAGCAGCTCTCGGGCCGGCGCGACTGAAGCTTTCTTT. Protein sequence: CASSSRAGATEAFF. Variable domain in full (rest from reference TRBV7-9 and TRBJ1-1): DTGVSQNPRHKITKRGQNVTFRCDPISEHNRLYWYRQTLGQGPEFLTYFQNEAQLEKSRLLSDRFSAERPKGSFSTLEIQRTEQGDSAMYLCASSSRAGATEAFFGQGTRLTVV.

This clonotype was counted ten times or more. V and J are TRBV12-3 or TRBV12-4 and TRBJ2-1, with 8 positions matching TRBD2. After removal of 6 bases from V and 9 bases from J, the junction contained 7 bases not matched to a gene. The CDR3 totals 13 residues. The CDR3 reads CASSLTGGSEQFF. CDR3 sequence (DNA): TGTGCCAGCAGCCTAACGGGGGGGTCTGAGCAGTTCTTC.

Ten or more counts support this clonotype. This sequence joins TRBV20-1 and TRBJ2-1; perhaps TRBD2 as D (6 bases). The CDR3 extends over 15 amino acids. Trimming pared 3 bases from V and 3 bases from J, leaving 15 bases between. Germline CDR1 reads DFQATT; CDR2 reads SNEGSKA (reference sequence). Here the CDR3 DNA reads TGCAGTGCTAGCCCGCGGGACGGGGTCTACAATGAGCAGTTCTTC. Its translation is CSASPRDGVYNEQFF.